The 5 T cell receptor beta chains below come from one sample, sequenced in a study of human T cells and chemical hapten exposure. Before extraction, the whole blood was not fractionated, and total RNA was taken from it. Each CDR3 protein gets one entry after TCRdb re-called the 5' RACE reads with MiXCR. The repertoire has 100,000 to 120,000 distinct CDR3 sequences, around 20% of them found once; the top ten carry 2.8%. Receptors were obtained from a human donor in good health.

V and J are TRBV29-1 and TRBJ2-3, with 11 bases lining up with TRBD2. J lost 9 bases, V lost 7 bases, and 6 bases had no gene match. CDR1 is SQVTM, CDR2 ANQGSEA, per germline. The CDR3 length is 12 residues. The DNA for the CDR3 is TGCAGCGCGGGACTAGCGGAGGGGACGCAGTATTTT. It yields the protein CSAGLAEGTQYF.

A few counts support this clonotype. The rearrangement links TRBV12-3 or TRBV12-4 to TRBJ1-1; D is unclear. V was trimmed by 3 bases and J by 0 bases, leaving 8 bases between them. The CDR3 sequence is 14 residues long. CDR3 DNA sequence: TGTGCCAGCAGTTTTCAAGGCATGAACACTGAAGCTTTCTTT. It codes for CASSFQGMNTEAFF.

This chain joins TRBV3-1 and TRBJ2-5, with 13 bases lining up with TRBD2. Per the germline V gene, CDR1 is LGHDT and CDR2 is YNNKEL (reference sequence). The CDR3 totals 18 residues. The J segment lost 5 bases and the V segment lost 4 bases, leaving 13 bases of the junction unmatched. The CDR3 loop reads CASSPDESGLAGVETQYF. In DNA, the CDR3 is TGTGCCAGCAGCCCTGACGAAAGTGGACTAGCGGGAGTGGAGACCCAGTACTTC.

V is TRBV5-1 and J is TRBJ1-5, with 10 bases aligning to TRBD1. CDR3 length equals 16 residues. The V gene end was trimmed by 4 bases and the J gene end by 2 bases; junction bases not matched to a gene: 6. Germline-derived CDR1 and CDR2 are SGHRS and YFSETQ. CDR3: CASSPGTGDGNQPQHF. CDR3 coding DNA: TGCGCCAGCAGCCCTGGGACAGGGGACGGCAATCAGCCCCAGCATTTT.

The chain recombines TRBV29-1 with TRBJ2-1, with TRBD2 matching over 8 bases. Germline V lookup: CDR1 SQVTM, CDR2 ANQGSEA. Trimming removed 5 bases from V and 7 bases from J; junction bases left unmatched: 13. CDR3 length: 15 amino acids. This chain's CDR3 is CSVLTGGRAKNEQFF. In DNA form, the CDR3 reads TGCAGCGTTCTTACGGGGGGGAGGGCCAAGAATGAGCAGTTCTTC.